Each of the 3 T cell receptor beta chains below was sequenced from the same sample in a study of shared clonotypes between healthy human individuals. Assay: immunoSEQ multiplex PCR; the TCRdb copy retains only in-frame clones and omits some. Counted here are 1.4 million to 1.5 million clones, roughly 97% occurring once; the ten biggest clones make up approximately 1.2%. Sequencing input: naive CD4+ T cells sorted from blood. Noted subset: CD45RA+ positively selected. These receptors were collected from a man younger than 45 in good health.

The CDR3: CASSSRGDTEAFF. CDR3 DNA: TGTGCCAGCAGCTCGCGGGGAGACACTGAAGCTTTCTTT. This chain connects TRBV7-8 to TRBJ1-1; no definite D call. Between the trimmed V and J ends, which lost 4 bases and 3 bases, there was a span of 9 bases. Germline V gives CDR1 SGHVS, CDR2 FQNEAQ. The CDR3 has 13 residues.

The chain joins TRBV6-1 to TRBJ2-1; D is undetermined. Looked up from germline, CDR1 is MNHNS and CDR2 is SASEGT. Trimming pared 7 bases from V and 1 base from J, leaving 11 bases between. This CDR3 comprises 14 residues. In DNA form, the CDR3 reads TGTGCCAGCAACTTACAGAGTTCCTACAATGAGCAGTTCTTC. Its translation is CASNLQSSYNEQFF.

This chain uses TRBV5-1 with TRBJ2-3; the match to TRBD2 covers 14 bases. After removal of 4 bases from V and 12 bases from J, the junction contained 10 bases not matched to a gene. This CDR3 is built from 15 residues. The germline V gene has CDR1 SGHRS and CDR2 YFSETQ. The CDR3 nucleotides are TGCGCCAGCAGCGGGGGACTAGCGGGAGCCTTCCATCAGTATTTT. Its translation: CASSGGLAGAFHQYF. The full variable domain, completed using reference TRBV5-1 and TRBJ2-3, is KAGVTQTPRYLIKTRGQQVTLSCSPISGHRSVSWYQQTPGQGLQFLFEYFSETQRNKGNFPGRFSGRQFSNSRSEMNVSTLELGDSALYLCASSGGLAGAFHQYFGPGTRLTVL.